One sample yielded the 29 T cell receptor beta chains listed below, sequenced in a study of control samples from healthy donors and cancer patients. Measured with immunoSEQ multiplex PCR; TCRdb has only the in-frame clones, and not every one. In the table there are about 130,000 clones, around 90% of which are singletons. Sequencing used blood. These receptor sequences come from a man between 18 and 35 years old in good health.

J is TRBJ1-1 and V is TRBV7-9; 7 nucleotides match TRBD1. Germline CDR1 and CDR2: SEHNR and FQNEAQ (reference sequence). V shed 0 bases, J shed 0 bases, and the junction held 7 bases outside the gene matches. The CDR3 loop spans 17 amino acids. The CDR3 sequence: CASSLAPPGQMNTEAFF. DNA of the CDR3: TGTGCCAGCAGCTTAGCGCCTCCGGGACAGATGAACACTGAAGCTTTCTTT. The variable domain in full, completed from reference TRBV7-9 and TRBJ1-1, reads DTGVSQNPRHKITKRGQNVTFRCDPISEHNRLYWYRQTLGQGPEFLTYFQNEAQLEKSRLLSDRFSAERPKGSFSTLEIQRTEQGDSAMYLCASSLAPPGQMNTEAFFGQGTRLTVV.

The chain has TRBV18 and TRBJ1-1; D gene ambiguous. Between the trimmed V and J ends, which lost 0 bases and 0 bases, there was a span of 11 bases. Germline assignment: CDR1 KGHSH and CDR2 LQKENI. CDR3 length: 16 residues. CDR3 region: CASSPPSRSLNTEAFF. The DNA for the CDR3 is TGTGCCAGCTCACCACCTTCCAGATCGTTGAACACTGAAGCTTTCTTT.

This chain joins TRBV7-6 and TRBJ1-1; 7 nucleotides agree with TRBD1. The CDR3 covers 18 residues. Germline assignment: CDR1 SGHVS and CDR2 FNYEAQ. V gave up 1 base and J gave up 0 bases; unmatched junction bases: 11. The CDR3 sequence is CASSLGVRGGRMNTEAFF. For the CDR3, the DNA is TGTGCCAGCAGCTTAGGGGTCAGGGGGGGAAGGATGAACACTGAAGCTTTCTTT.

The chain combines TRBV7-3 with TRBJ2-3, with 8 nucleotides matching TRBD2. CDR3 length: 16 residues. V gave up 5 bases and J gave up 4 bases; unmatched junction bases: 11. Germline loops: CDR1 SGHTA, CDR2 FQGTGA. CDR3 DNA: TGTGCCAGCAGCCCCTCGGGACTAGGGGGGGCAGATACGCAGTATTTT. Residues: CASSPSGLGGADTQYF.

Of note for this clone: Other nucleotide sequences from this sample produce the same CDR3. This chain links TRBV19 with TRBJ2-2; 9 positions agree with TRBD2. V shed 4 bases and J 4 bases; nucleotides not matched to a gene: 4. Per the germline V gene, CDR1 is LNHDA and CDR2 is SQIVND (reference sequence). This CDR3 is built from 15 residues. CDR3 residues: CASSTRRGGTGELFF. The CDR3 DNA reads as TGTGCCAGTAGTACGCGGCGGGGGGGCACCGGGGAGCTGTTTTTT. The full variable domain, completed using reference TRBV19 and TRBJ2-2, is DGGITQSPKYLFRKEGQNVTLSCEQNLNHDAMYWYRQDPGQGLRLIYYSQIVNDFQKGDIAEGYSVSREKKESFPLTVTSAQKNPTAFYLCASSTRRGGTGELFFGEGSRLTVL.

The rearrangement uses TRBV9 and TRBJ2-5; the D gene is possibly TRBD1 (6 bases). V lost 2 bases, J lost 7 bases, and 9 bases lay in between. The CDR3 has 12 amino acids. Per germline, CDR1 SGDLS and CDR2 YYNGEE. The DNA of the CDR3 is TGTGCCAGCAGCGTCGAAGGGGGGACCCAGTACTTC. It specifies CASSVEGGTQYF.

As DNA, the CDR3 is TGTGCCAGCTTTAACCTGAACACTGAAGCTTTCTTT. Residues: CASFNLNTEAFF. V and J are TRBV2 and TRBJ1-1, with D hard to call. V lost 8 bases to trimming and J lost 0 bases, with 7 bases between them. The CDR3 runs 12 residues. Germline CDR1 reads SNHLY; CDR2 reads FYNNEI.

The rearrangement joins TRBV2 to TRBJ2-7; 7 nucleotides agree with TRBD2. CDR1 SNHLY and CDR2 FYNNEI come from the germline V gene. The CDR3 is 13 amino acids. Losses at the gene ends were 5 bases for V and 3 bases for J; bases not matched to a gene: 4. CDR3 coding DNA: TGTGCCAGCAGTCCGGGACTACTCTACGAGCAGTACTTC. Its protein product is CASSPGLLYEQYF.

CDR3 region: CASSEARQPQHF. The CDR3 nucleotides read TGTGCCAGCAGTGAAGCTAGGCAGCCCCAGCATTTT. The rearrangement links TRBV2 to TRBJ1-5; no reliable D call. Per germline, CDR1 SNHLY and CDR2 FYNNEI. This CDR3 has 12 residues. Trimming took off 0 bases at V and 7 bases at J, with 4 bases between the two ends.

DNA of the CDR3: TGTGCCAGTAGTACCGCCTTGTTCTGGGGTAAGGGCTACACCTTC. Translated, it gives CASSTALFWGKGYTF. The J gene is TRBJ1-2, the V gene TRBV19, with D unresolved. V was shortened by 4 bases and J by 8 bases, with 20 bases between the two germline ends. Germline-derived CDR1 and CDR2 are LNHDA and SQIVND (reference sequence). The CDR3 contains 15 residues.

A note on this clone: This sample includes further DNA sequences coding for the same CDR3. V usage is TRBV5-1 and J usage is TRBJ1-2; TRBD1 might be the D (6 bases). The CDR3 is 17 residues long. Germline-derived CDR1 and CDR2 are SGHRS and YFSETQ. Trimming pared 0 bases from V and 2 bases from J, leaving 17 bases between. The CDR3 nucleotides read TGCGCCAGCAGCTTGGTCGGGGGCACGGGGTCCAACTATGGCTACACCTTC. It is translated as CASSLVGGTGSNYGYTF.

V and J are TRBV6-1 and TRBJ2-5, with a possible D match to TRBD2 (6 bases). V was pared by 4 bases and J by 4 bases, with 19 bases between. This CDR3 region has 16 residues. The germline CDR1 and CDR2 sequences are MNHNS and SASEGT. The CDR3 DNA is TGTGCCAGCAGTGGGGCGGCAACTTGGAGGGGAGAGACCCAGTACTTC. This translates into CASSGAATWRGETQYF.

The V and J genes are TRBV2 and TRBJ1-1, with D tentatively TRBD1 (5 bases). Looked up from germline, CDR1 is SNHLY and CDR2 is FYNNEI. V lost 3 bases and J lost 10, with 21 bases in between. The CDR3 covers 15 residues. The CDR3 loop reads CASSEGVGRMGVAFF. The CDR3 DNA follows: TGTGCCAGCAGTGAGGGGGTTGGGCGGATGGGAGTAGCTTTCTTT.

This chain joins TRBV19 and TRBJ2-7, with a possible D match to TRBD2 (5 bases). Germline lookup yields CDR1 LNHDA and CDR2 SQIVND (reference sequence). Deletions cut 1 base from V and 4 bases from J, with 5 bases between. This CDR3 is 12 amino acids long. In nucleotides, the CDR3 is TGTGCCAGTAGTATAGGAGGGTACGAGCAGTACTTC. Encoded protein: CASSIGGYEQYF. Using reference TRBV19 and TRBJ2-7 for the parts outside the CDR3, the full variable domain is DGGITQSPKYLFRKEGQNVTLSCEQNLNHDAMYWYRQDPGQGLRLIYYSQIVNDFQKGDIAEGYSVSREKKESFPLTVTSAQKNPTAFYLCASSIGGYEQYFGPGTRLTVT.

V gene TRBV20-1 combines with J gene TRBJ1-1; no firm D call. Trimming took off 6 bases at V and 2 bases at J, with 7 bases between the two ends. The CDR3 length is 11 residues. The germline CDR1 and CDR2 sequences are DFQATT and SNEGSKA (reference sequence). The DNA of the CDR3 is TGCAGTGCCACGGTCAACACTGAAGCTTTCTTT. It translates to CSATVNTEAFF.

This chain joins TRBV10-3 and TRBJ2-3; D possibly uses TRBD1 or TRBD2 (6 bases each). The germline V gene encodes CDR1 ENHRY and CDR2 SYGVKD. The V end was cut by 3 bases, the J end by 3 bases, with 16 bases between. This CDR3 is 16 amino acids long. The CDR3 DNA is TGTGCCATCAGTGATTACGGGGGCGGTTGGACAGATACGCAGTATTTT. It translates to CAISDYGGGWTDTQYF.

The chain recombines TRBV5-6 with TRBJ2-7, with a possible D match to TRBD1 (6 bases). Germline CDR1 reads SGHDT; CDR2 reads YYEEEE. This CDR3 region has 15 residues. Trimming stripped 0 bases from V and 3 bases from J, with 13 bases between. Here the CDR3 DNA reads TGTGCCAGCAGCTTGGGGGCAGGGGTCCTCTACGAGCAGTACTTC. This codes for CASSLGAGVLYEQYF. Full variable domain (rest looked up from reference TRBV5-6 and TRBJ2-7): DAGVTQSPTHLIKTRGQQVTLRCSPKSGHDTVSWYQQALGQGPQFIFQYYEEEERQRGNFPDRFSGHQFPNYSSELNVNALLLGDSALYLCASSLGAGVLYEQYFGPGTRLTVT.

The genes are TRBV5-1 and TRBJ2-7; possibly TRBD2 for D (6 bases). V was clipped by 3 bases and J by 7 bases, with 20 bases between them. From germline, CDR1 is SGHRS and CDR2 YFSETQ. The length of the CDR3 is 15 residues. CDR3 sequence: CASSSHLYRDSEQYF. In nucleotides, the CDR3 is TGCGCCAGCAGCTCCCACCTCTACCGGGACTCGGAGCAGTACTTC.

The rearrangement joins TRBV19 to TRBJ2-1; D tentatively fits TRBD1 or TRBD2 (5 bases each). CDR1 and CDR2 (germline): LNHDA, SQIVND (reference sequence). Trimming left V 6 bases short and J 1 base short, with 31 bases between. This CDR3 region has 21 residues. The CDR3 reads CASRPTPGTHPRAASYNEQFF. The DNA for the CDR3 is TGTGCCAGTAGGCCTACGCCCGGGACCCACCCCCGAGCTGCATCCTACAATGAGCAGTTCTTC.

The rearrangement joins TRBV12-3 or TRBV12-4 to TRBJ1-2; a weak D match, TRBD1 (6 bases). The length of the CDR3 is 13 residues. V shed 6 bases and J shed 2 bases, with 10 bases lying between them. Here the CDR3 reads CASREGGNYGYTF. CDR3 DNA: TGTGCCAGCAGGGAAGGGGGGAACTATGGCTACACCTTC.

The chain links TRBV9 to TRBJ2-2; TRBD2 agrees at 7 bases. V was clipped by 3 bases and J by 0 bases; unmatched bases: 8. The CDR3 loop spans 17 amino acids. CDR1 and CDR2 from the germline V gene are SGDLS and YYNGEE. CDR3 amino acids: CASSDPSAGANTGELFF. DNA of the CDR3: TGTGCCAGCAGCGACCCCTCTGCGGGGGCGAACACCGGGGAGCTGTTTTTT.

The chain links TRBV25-1 to TRBJ2-5; 10 positions match TRBD2. V shed 1 base and J 4 bases; nucleotides not matched to a gene: 3. The germline V gene encodes CDR1 MGHDK and CDR2 SYGVNS. The CDR3 length is 15 residues. DNA for the CDR3: TGTGCCAGCAGTGAATCTCTAGCGGGGGTAGAGACCCAGTACTTC. It yields the protein CASSESLAGVETQYF.

V usage is TRBV18 and J usage is TRBJ1-1; weak D call: TRBD1 (5 bases). Trimming removed 7 bases from V and 5 bases from J, with 20 bases in between. This CDR3 is built from 15 residues. The germline V gene encodes CDR1 KGHSH and CDR2 LQKENI. CDR3 region: CASLKILVGGTEAFF. The CDR3, as DNA: TGTGCCAGCTTGAAAATCCTGGTCGGGGGAACTGAAGCTTTCTTT.

The chain employs TRBV10-3 and TRBJ1-2; D not resolved. The CDR3 spans 13 residues. Trimming pared 2 bases from V and 3 bases from J, leaving 7 bases between. CDR1 is ENHRY, CDR2 SYGVKD, per germline. Here the CDR3 DNA reads TGTGCCATCAGTGAGGACGGCCACTATGGCTACACCTTC. Protein: CAISEDGHYGYTF.

In DNA, the CDR3 is TGTGCCAGCACCTCTTGGGGTGAGACGACAGATACGCAGTATTTT. Amino acid sequence: CASTSWGETTDTQYF. The rearrangement links TRBV5-5 to TRBJ2-3; no definite D call. CDR3 length: 15 residues. Germline loops: CDR1 SGHKS, CDR2 YYEKEE (reference sequence). Trimming stripped 6 bases from V and 3 bases from J, with 17 bases between.

The chain has TRBV30 and TRBJ1-2, with 8 bases that match TRBD1. With V trimmed by 4 bases and J by 3 bases, 7 bases remained unmatched. Germline CDR1 is GTSNPN and CDR2 is SVGIG (reference sequence). CDR3 length: 14 residues. The CDR3 loop is CAWTEGTGYYGYTF. The CDR3 DNA is TGTGCCTGGACTGAGGGGACAGGCTACTATGGCTACACCTTC.

The gene calls are TRBV18 and TRBJ2-5, with D possibly being TRBD2 (5 bases). Per germline, CDR1 KGHSH and CDR2 LQKENI. There are 14 residues in the CDR3. V was trimmed by 3 bases and J by 2 bases, leaving 10 bases between them. CDR3 DNA: TGTGCCAGCTCACCGGGAGCAGTTCAAGAGACCCAGTACTTC. It yields the protein CASSPGAVQETQYF.

The rearrangement uses TRBV7-9 and TRBJ2-7; D might be TRBD1 (8 bases). Germline lookup yields CDR1 SEHNR and CDR2 FQNEAQ (reference sequence). The CDR3 sequence is 15 residues long. V dropped 4 bases and J dropped 6 bases, with 19 bases sitting between them. CDR3 loop: CASSSLGGTGLEQYF. The DNA of the CDR3 is TGTGCCAGCAGCTCCCTCGGGGGGACAGGCCTCGAGCAGTACTTC.

The rearrangement uses TRBV5-1 and TRBJ1-1; D is perhaps TRBD1 (5 bases). The CDR3 extends over 15 amino acids. V was cut by 4 bases and J by 4 bases, with 17 bases left in between. Looked up from germline, CDR1 is SGHRS and CDR2 is YFSETQ. CDR3 sequence (DNA): TGCGCCAGCAGCGGGCAGGGAGGTGGAATCACTGAAGCTTTCTTT. It is translated as CASSGQGGGITEAFF.